This TCR beta chain is from a study of blood T cell repertoires in COVID-19. As for the study in general: Sites across the United States, Italy and Spain contributed samples from acute and convalescent COVID-19. Sources were T cells, B-cell-depleted T cells, or PBMCs; the material itself was cDNA or gDNA.

Original data processing: The authors estimated nucleated cell counts from reference gene primer amplification. Produced via immunoSEQ multiplex PCR; TCRdb's table is partial and in-frame only. V, J and clone size are those of that table, while D and trimming were read from the DNA. Counted here are nearly 200,000 clones, roughly nine tenths occurring once; the ten biggest clones make up 0.75% to 0.95%. The CDR3 loop spans 13 amino acids. The V end lost 6 bases, the J end lost 2 bases, and 9 bases lay between the germline ends. Germline V CDR1 and CDR2: LNHDA, SQIVND (reference sequence). The sample taken for sequencing was peripheral blood. The chain recombines TRBV19 with TRBJ2-3; perhaps TRBD2 as D (5 bases). The sequence derives from a woman in her 70s with acute or convalescent COVID-19. CDR3 loop: CASRLDSTDTQYF. The CDR3 DNA reads TGTGCCAGTAGACTAGACTCCACAGATACGCAGTATTTT. Variable domain in full (rest from reference TRBV19 and TRBJ2-3): DGGITQSPKYLFRKEGQNVTLSCEQNLNHDAMYWYRQDPGQGLRLIYYSQIVNDFQKGDIAEGYSVSREKKESFPLTVTSAQKNPTAFYLCASRLDSTDTQYFGPGTRLTVL.